Presented here are 4 T cell receptor beta chains from one specimen sequenced in a study of T-cell memory formation after mild COVID-19. TCRdb re-analysed the 5' RACE reads in MiXCR, keeping a single row per CDR3 protein. The top ten clones hold 20% to 25% of a sample with some 450,000 distinct CDR3 sequences, approximately 19% of them seen once. The sample comprised PBMCs or a T cell subset sorted from them (not recorded which). Source of these receptors: a man aged 18 to 29 who had mild COVID-19 (a few samples of this study predate the infection). Cell type and time point are not known.

This clonotype occurred a few times. The chain links TRBV7-2 to TRBJ1-2, with D unresolved. Trimming took 3 bases from V and 4 from J, leaving 18 bases between them. Germline CDR1 and CDR2: SGHTA and FQGNSA. This CDR3 region has 16 residues. The CDR3 DNA sequence: TGTGCCAGCAGCTTCAATTCGCAGCCTCGAAGCTATGGCTACACCTTC. It encodes CASSFNSQPRSYGYTF.

This clonotype was found a few times. J is TRBJ1-1 and V is TRBV4-3, with D unclear. V lost 0 bases, J lost 2 bases, and 13 bases lay in between. The germline gives CDR1 LGHNA, CDR2 YSLEER. The CDR3 length is 16 residues. The DNA of the CDR3 is TGCGCCAGCAGCCAAGATATACGGACGGCCAACACTGAAGCTTTCTTT. This encodes CASSQDIRTANTEAFF.

The V and J genes are TRBV6-5 and TRBJ2-3; D is tentatively TRBD1 or TRBD2 (5 bases each). Trimming shortened V by 2 bases and J by 1 base, and 16 bases separated the two germline ends. The CDR3 is made up of 17 amino acids. Germline V lookup: CDR1 MNHEY, CDR2 SVGAGI. The chain's CDR3 is CASSYDQGWTRTDTQYF. CDR3 DNA sequence: TGTGCCAGCAGTTACGACCAGGGCTGGACTCGCACAGATACGCAGTATTTT.

This clonotype appeared many times. This CDR3 reads CASSGPNWGDLLVDEQYF. CDR3 bases: TGTGCCAGCAGTGGTCCCAACTGGGGGGACCTCTTGGTAGATGAGCAGTACTTC. The chain joins TRBV2 to TRBJ2-7; D perhaps matches TRBD2 (6 bases). Germline CDR1 is SNHLY and CDR2 is FYNNEI. V shed 4 bases and J shed 7 bases, with 29 bases lying between them. There are 18 residues in the CDR3.